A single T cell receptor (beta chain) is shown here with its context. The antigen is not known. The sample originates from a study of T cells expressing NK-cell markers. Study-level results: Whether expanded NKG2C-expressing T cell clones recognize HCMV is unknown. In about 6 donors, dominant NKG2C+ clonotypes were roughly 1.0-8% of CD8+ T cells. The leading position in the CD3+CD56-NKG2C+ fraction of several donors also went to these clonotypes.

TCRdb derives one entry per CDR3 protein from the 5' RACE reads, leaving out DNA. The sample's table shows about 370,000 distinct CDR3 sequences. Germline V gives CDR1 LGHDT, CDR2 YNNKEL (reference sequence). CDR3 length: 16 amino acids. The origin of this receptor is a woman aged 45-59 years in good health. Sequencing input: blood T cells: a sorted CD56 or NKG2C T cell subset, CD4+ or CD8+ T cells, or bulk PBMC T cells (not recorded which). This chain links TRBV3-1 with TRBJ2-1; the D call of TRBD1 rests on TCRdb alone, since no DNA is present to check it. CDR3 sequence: CASRLTGTVIYNEQFF.